This entry is about one T cell receptor (beta chain). These data originate in a study of blood T cell repertoires in COVID-19. Study-level information: Some COVID-19 samples were acute and others convalescent; all came from the United States, Italy and Spain. PBMCs, B-cell-depleted T cells, or T cells provided the cDNA or gDNA that made up the material.

As originally analysed: Counts of nucleated cells, estimated from reference gene primer amplification, were obtained. Produced via immunoSEQ multiplex PCR; TCRdb's table is partial and in-frame only. V and J calls and clone size are those listed in that table; D and trimming were worked out from the DNA. Here the sample spans more than 150,000 clones, 89% being singletons. Germline loops: CDR1 WNHNN, CDR2 SYGVQD (reference sequence). V was pared by 0 bases and J by 4 bases, with 12 bases between. The CDR3 extends over 15 amino acids. Material for sequencing was peripheral blood. V usage is TRBV10-1 and J usage is TRBJ2-5, with D perhaps TRBD1 (5 bases). This clonotype originated in a man in his forties with acute or convalescent COVID-19. The CDR3 here is CASSESGRAGETQYF. In DNA, the CDR3 is TGCGCCAGCAGTGAGTCGGGCAGGGCCGGAGAGACCCAGTACTTC.